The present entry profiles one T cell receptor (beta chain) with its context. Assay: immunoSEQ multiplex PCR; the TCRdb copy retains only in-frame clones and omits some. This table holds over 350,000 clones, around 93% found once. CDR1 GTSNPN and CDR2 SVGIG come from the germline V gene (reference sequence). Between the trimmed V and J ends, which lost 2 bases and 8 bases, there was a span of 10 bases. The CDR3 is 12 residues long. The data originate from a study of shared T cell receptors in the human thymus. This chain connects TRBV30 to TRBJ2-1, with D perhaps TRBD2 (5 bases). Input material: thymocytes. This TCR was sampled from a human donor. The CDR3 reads CAWSKVAHEQFF. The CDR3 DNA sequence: TGTGCCTGGAGTAAGGTAGCGCATGAGCAGTTCTTC.